Below are 8 T cell receptor beta chains sequenced from a single sample in a study of T cells in narcolepsy. The method was immunoSEQ multiplex PCR; TCRdb's version includes in-frame clones alone and lacks a portion of them. This sample has tens of thousands of clones, with roughly nine tenths found just once. The sequencing sample was made of CD45RA- memory CD4+ T cells from PBMCs. The receptors were gathered from a human donor with narcolepsy.

V is TRBV9 and J is TRBJ2-5; 12 bases fit TRBD2. After removal of 3 bases from V and 3 bases from J, the junction contained 6 bases not matched to a gene. CDR3 length: 16 amino acids. From germline, CDR1 is SGDLS and CDR2 YYNGEE. The CDR3 DNA follows: TGTGCCAGCAGCGCTAGCGGGGGGGGCGGAGAAGAGACCCAGTACTTC. Translating it yields CASSASGGGGEETQYF. The full variable domain, with the rest looked up from reference TRBV9 and TRBJ2-5, is DSGVTQTPKHLITATGQRVTLRCSPRSGDLSVYWYQQSLDQGLQFLIQYYNGEERAKGNILERFSAQQFPDLHSELNLSSLELGDSALYFCASSASGGGGEETQYFGPGTRLLVL.

This clone occurred a few times. The chain couples TRBV5-1 to TRBJ1-3; 8 nucleotides match TRBD1. V lost 4 bases to trimming and J lost 2 bases; unmatched junction nucleotides: 2. The germline V gene has CDR1 SGHRS and CDR2 YFSETQ. The length of the CDR3 is 14 residues. CDR3 protein: CASSQDRAGNTIYF. The CDR3 DNA is TGCGCCAGCAGCCAGGACAGGGCTGGAAACACCATATATTTT.

The chain uses TRBV11-2 and TRBJ2-7; D gene ambiguous. CDR1 and CDR2 from the germline V gene are SGHAT and FQNNGV. The CDR3 covers 11 residues. Trimming took 5 bases from V and 6 from J, leaving 8 bases between them. The DNA for the CDR3 is TGTGCCAGCAGCCTTCCGGGCGAGCAGTACTTC. Encoded protein: CASSLPGEQYF.

The J gene is TRBJ1-1, the V gene TRBV4-1; D remains unclear. The V gene lost 4 bases and the J gene lost 5 bases, with 14 bases spanning the gap. The CDR3 covers 14 residues. CDR1 MGHRA and CDR2 YSYEKL come from the germline V gene. This CDR3 reads CASSLRLVETEAFF. CDR3 DNA: TGCGCCAGCAGCCTCCGGCTGGTGGAAACTGAAGCTTTCTTT.

The V call is TRBV28, the J call TRBJ2-4; TRBD1 matches at 7 bases. Germline V CDR1 and CDR2: MDHEN, SYDVKM. The CDR3 length is 16 residues. Trimming at V came to 5 bases and at J to 0 bases, leaving 7 bases not matched to a gene. CDR3 bases: TGTGCCAGCAGTCTGAGTAGGGGGCTAGCCAAAAACATTCAGTACTTC. It specifies CASSLSRGLAKNIQYF.

This chain links TRBV30 with TRBJ2-3; D call uncertain. Trimming pared 4 bases from V and 1 base from J, leaving 9 bases between. The CDR3 totals 13 residues. Germline V gene sequence: CDR1 GTSNPN, CDR2 SVGIG (reference sequence). CDR3 nucleotide sequence: TGTGCCTGGATGGCAGGACGCACAGATACGCAGTATTTT. It yields the protein CAWMAGRTDTQYF.

This chain uses TRBV6-6 with TRBJ1-1, with D maybe TRBD1 (5 bases). Trimming took 4 bases from V and 0 from J, leaving 6 bases between them. The CDR3 sequence is 13 residues long. Germline lookup yields CDR1 MNHNY and CDR2 SVGAGI (reference sequence). The CDR3 region is CASSSTVNTEAFF. DNA of the CDR3: TGTGCCAGCAGTTCGACAGTGAACACTGAAGCTTTCTTT.

The rearrangement links TRBV29-1 to TRBJ2-1; 8 nucleotides line up with TRBD2. Germline lookup yields CDR1 SQVTM and CDR2 ANQGSEA. V shed 5 bases, J shed 6 bases, and the junction held 18 bases outside the gene matches. This CDR3 region has 17 residues. The CDR3 region is CSVLNRGGTAGSNEQFF. CDR3 DNA sequence: TGCAGCGTTCTGAACCGGGGGGGAACGGCGGGATCCAATGAGCAGTTCTTC.